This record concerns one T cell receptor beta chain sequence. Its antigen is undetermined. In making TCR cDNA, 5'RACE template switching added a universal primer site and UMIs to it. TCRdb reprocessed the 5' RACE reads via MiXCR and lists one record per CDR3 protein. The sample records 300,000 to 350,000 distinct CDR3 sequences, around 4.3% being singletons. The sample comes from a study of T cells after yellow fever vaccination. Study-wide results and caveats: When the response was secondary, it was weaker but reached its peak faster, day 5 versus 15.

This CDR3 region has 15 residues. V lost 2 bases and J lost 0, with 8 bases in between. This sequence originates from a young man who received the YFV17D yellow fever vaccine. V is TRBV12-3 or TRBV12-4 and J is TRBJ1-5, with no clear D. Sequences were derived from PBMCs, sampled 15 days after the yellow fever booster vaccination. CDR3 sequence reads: CASSLRFYSNQPQHF. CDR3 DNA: TGTGCCAGCAGTTTAAGGTTTTATAGCAATCAGCCCCAGCATTTT.